Listed below are T cell receptor beta chains from one sample, sequenced in a study of T-cell memory formation after mild COVID-19. TCRdb re-called the 5' RACE reads with MiXCR, one entry per CDR3 protein. This sample has under 35,000 distinct CDR3 sequences; roughly 15% occur once, and the top ten carry 1.4%. Sequencing was done on a sample of PBMCs or a T cell subset sorted from them (not recorded which). The receptor source for this set is an adult who had mild COVID-19 (a few samples of this study predate the infection). Cell type and time point are not known. CDR3s include the opening cysteine and the closing phenylalanine or tryptophan. The order of the fields is CDR3 length, J gene, clone size, V gene, D gene, CDR3 DNA, CDR3 protein. D genes are given only for firm matches. For some rows the clone size is stated as once, few or many, or as a class when expanded; others skip it.

>14|TRBJ2-5|many|TRBV5-1|TRBD1
TGCGCCAGCAGCTCCGGGACAGGCCAAGAGACCCAGTACTTC
CASSSGTGQETQYF
>14|TRBJ1-1|.|TRBV5-1|.
TGCGCCAGCACCCGGGGAGGGGGAAACACTGAAGCTTTCTTT
CASTRGGGNTEAFF
>14|TRBJ2-7|many|TRBV12-3/TRBV12-4|.
TGTGCCAGCAGTTTAGTGGGGGCCGCCTACGAGCAGTACTTC
CASSLVGAAYEQYF
>16|TRBJ2-3|few|TRBV12-3/TRBV12-4|.
TGTGCCAGCAGAGCGGCGGGTGGAGGTCTAACAGATACGCAGTATTTT
CASRAAGGGLTDTQYF
>14|TRBJ2-5|many|TRBV5-1|TRBD1
TGCGCCAGCAGCTTCTCGACAGGGCCAGAGACCCAGTACTTC
CASSFSTGPETQYF
>16|TRBJ2-3|many|TRBV12-3/TRBV12-4|.
TGTGCCAGCAGTCCAAAAACGGCGGGACGGACAGATACGCAGTATTTT
CASSPKTAGRTDTQYF
>13|TRBJ2-1|many|TRBV3-1|.
TGTGCCAGCAGCCAAGGGGGCTTCAATGAGCAGTTCTTC
CASSQGGFNEQFF
>16|TRBJ2-7|few|TRBV4-3|TRBD2
TGCGCCAGCAGCATGGGGCTAGCGGGAGAAACCTACGAGCAGTACTTC
CASSMGLAGETYEQYF
>15|TRBJ2-5|.|TRBV7-2|.
TGTGCCAGCAGCTTATCTCCAGGGGGGAGAGAGACCCAGTACTTC
CASSLSPGGRETQYF
>13|TRBJ1-5|.|TRBV7-9|.
TGTGCCAGCGGAATACAGAGTAATCAGCCCCAGCATTTT
CASGIQSNQPQHF
>13|TRBJ2-5|many|TRBV20-1|.
TGCAGTGCTAGAGGGACAGCGATAGAGACCCAGTACTTC
CSARGTAIETQYF
>14|TRBJ2-5|.|TRBV29-1|TRBD1
TGCAGCGTTGGGAACAGGGGACCCCAAGAGACCCAGTACTTC
CSVGNRGPQETQYF
>15|TRBJ2-7|once|TRBV7-3|TRBD1
TGTGCCAGCAGCCCAGGGACAGGGGCCGCCTACGAGCAGTACTTC
CASSPGTGAAYEQYF
>15|TRBJ2-7|few|TRBV3-1|TRBD1
TGTGCCAGCAGCCAATTCTACAGGGGAATGTACGAGCAGTACTTC
CASSQFYRGMYEQYF
>19|TRBJ2-1|many|TRBV18|TRBD2
TGTGCCTCACCACCGTTGGGACTAGCGGGATTTCCTCCTTACAATGAGCAGTTCTTC
CASPPLGLAGFPPYNEQFF
>15|TRBJ1-2|.|TRBV3-1|.
TGTGCCAGCAGCAAAGGGACCCATGCTAACTATGGCTACACCTTC
CASSKGTHANYGYTF
>16|TRBJ2-5|.|TRBV5-1|TRBD2
TGCGCCAGCAGCCCGGATTCAGGGAGGGGAGAAGAGACCCAGTACTTC
CASSPDSGRGEETQYF
>15|TRBJ1-2|few|TRBV18|.
TGTGCCAGCTCACCAGGGGCGAGCGCTAACTATGGCTACACCTTC
CASSPGASANYGYTF
>15|TRBJ2-7|.|TRBV4-2|TRBD1
TGTGCCAGCAGCACACGACAGGGAGACCCCTACGAGCAGTACTTC
CASSTRQGDPYEQYF
>15|TRBJ2-1|medium-sized|TRBV7-2|.
TGTGCCAGCAGCTTAGGCGGATCATGGGGCAATGAGCAGTTCTTC
CASSLGGSWGNEQFF
>17|TRBJ2-3|medium-sized|TRBV20-1|TRBD1
TGCAGTGCTAGAGATCGTGTAGACAGGGGTAGGGCAGATACGCAGTATTTT
CSARDRVDRGRADTQYF
>14|TRBJ2-1|many|TRBV24-1|TRBD2
TGTGCCACCAGTGACCCCGGGGGGGGCGATGAGCAGTTCTTC
CATSDPGGGDEQFF
>15|TRBJ2-7|many|TRBV2|.
TGTGCCAGCGGGGGACCGACCGATTTTCCCTACGAGCAGTACTTC
CASGGPTDFPYEQYF
>14|TRBJ2-7|many|TRBV9|TRBD2
TGTGCCAGCAGCGCACTAGCGGGGGGAGGCGAGCAGTACTTC
CASSALAGGGEQYF
>15|TRBJ2-1|many|TRBV10-3|.
TGTGCCATCAGTGAGTCTCGGACAGCTGGAAATGAGCAGTTCTTC
CAISESRTAGNEQFF
>16|TRBJ2-5|many|TRBV14|TRBD2
TGTGCCAGCAGCCAATCACTAGCGGCAGGCCAAGAGACCCAGTACTTC
CASSQSLAAGQETQYF
>13|TRBJ2-7|many|TRBV29-1|TRBD2
TGCAGCGTCACTAGCGGTTCTCCCTACGAGCAGTACTTC
CSVTSGSPYEQYF
>14|TRBJ1-1|many|TRBV5-1|.
TGCGCCAGCAGCTTACTCGGGGCTGGCACTGAAGCTTTCTTT
CASSLLGAGTEAFF
>19|TRBJ2-1|.|TRBV20-1|TRBD2
TGCAGTGCTAGAGATAACGGACTAGCGGGAGCGAACTATTACAATGAGCAGTTCTTC
CSARDNGLAGANYYNEQFF
>16|TRBJ1-4|many|TRBV5-1|.
TGCGCCAGCAGCTTGGCAGGGGCAGGGAGTGGTGAAAAACTGTTTTTT
CASSLAGAGSGEKLFF
>17|TRBJ1-1|few|TRBV30|TRBD1
TGTGCCTGGAGTGTACGGACGACAGGGGTTCCAGCTACTGAAGCTTTCTTT
CAWSVRTTGVPATEAFF
>12|TRBJ1-5|many|TRBV6-1|.
TGTGCCAGCAGAAGCAGCAATCAGCCCCAGCATTTT
CASRSSNQPQHF
>16|TRBJ1-1|.|TRBV6-5|.
TGTGCCAGCAGTTACTCGGGGTACGGAGTGAACACTGAAGCTTTCTTT
CASSYSGYGVNTEAFF
>16|TRBJ2-3|many|TRBV5-1|TRBD2
TGCGCCAGCAGCTTGGGGGCTAGCGGAAGCACAGATACGCAGTATTTT
CASSLGASGSTDTQYF
>17|TRBJ2-1|many|TRBV19|TRBD2
TGTGCCAGTAGTAAAAGGGGTTCCGGACTAGAAGACAATGAGCAGTTCTTC
CASSKRGSGLEDNEQFF
>16|TRBJ2-7|many|TRBV12-3/TRBV12-4|.
TGTGCCAGCAGTTTGAGTTGGCAGGGGAGTTCCTACGAGCAGTACTTC
CASSLSWQGSSYEQYF
>17|TRBJ2-1|many|TRBV24-1|.
TGTGCCACCAGTGCCCAACCGGGGTTGGGGGCGCGAGGTGAGCAGTTCTTC
CATSAQPGLGARGEQFF
>15|TRBJ1-2|many|TRBV6-5|TRBD1
TGTGCCAGCAGTTACACCACGGACAGGAATTATGGCTACACCTTC
CASSYTTDRNYGYTF
>14|TRBJ2-5|many|TRBV6-5|TRBD1
TGTGCCAGCCAGGACCCGGGACAGCAAGAGACCCAGTACTTC
CASQDPGQQETQYF
>13|TRBJ2-7|many|TRBV14|.
TGTGCCAGCAGCCAAGATTATCTAGCGCTGCAGTACTTC
CASSQDYLALQYF
>15|TRBJ2-3|many|TRBV15|.
TGTGCCACCAGCAGGGGCGACACCCGCACAGATACGCAGTATTTT
CATSRGDTRTDTQYF
>16|TRBJ1-2|.|TRBV10-3|TRBD1
TGTGCCATCAGTGCGCTTGGACCAGGGGGCAACTATGGCTACACCTTC
CAISALGPGGNYGYTF
>15|TRBJ1-1|many|TRBV29-1|.
TGCAGCGTTGAGGACAGCGGAATCTCAGTGGCTGAAGCTTTCTTT
CSVEDSGISVAEAFF
>13|TRBJ1-1|many|TRBV9|.
TGTGCCAGCAGCGTAGAGTCTAGCACTGAAGCTTTCTTT
CASSVESSTEAFF
>17|TRBJ2-6|once|TRBV9|.
TGTGCCAGCAGCGTATCCCTACTTATCTTTGGGGCCAACGTCCTGACTTTC
CASSVSLLIFGANVLTF
>11|TRBJ2-7|few|TRBV12-3/TRBV12-4|.
TGTGCCAGCAGTTCAATCTACGAGCAGTACTTC
CASSSIYEQYF
>15|TRBJ1-1|many|TRBV4-2|.
TGTGCCAGCAGCCAAGTGGGAGACAAGAACACTGAAGCTTTCTTT
CASSQVGDKNTEAFF
>12|TRBJ2-5|many|TRBV12-3/TRBV12-4|.
TGTGCCAGCAGCCCTGGGGGAGTAACCCAGTACTTC
CASSPGGVTQYF
>21|TRBJ2-6|many|TRBV7-9|.
TGTGCCAGCAGCTTTGCTACGTCTTTCGGGGGACTGATCTCTGGGGCCAACGTCCTGACTTTC
CASSFATSFGGLISGANVLTF
>12|TRBJ2-7|.|TRBV12-3/TRBV12-4|.
TGTGCCAGCAGGAGATACTCCTACGAGCAGTACTTC
CASRRYSYEQYF
>13|TRBJ1-1|many|TRBV27|.
TGTGCCAGCAGTTTTTCGACGAACACTGAAGCTTTCTTT
CASSFSTNTEAFF
>16|TRBJ2-1|.|TRBV3-1|TRBD2
TGTGCCAGCAGCCAGGCGACTAGCGGCTCCTACAATGAGCAGTTCTTC
CASSQATSGSYNEQFF
>15|TRBJ2-1|many|TRBV7-8|TRBD2
TGTGCCAGCAGCCACCCCGGGACTAAAAACAATGAGCAGTTCTTC
CASSHPGTKNNEQFF
>12|TRBJ2-7|.|TRBV12-3/TRBV12-4|.
TGTGCCAGCACCTATAGCAACTACGAGCAGTACTTC
CASTYSNYEQYF
>16|TRBJ2-1|.|TRBV11-2|TRBD2
TGTGCCAGCAGCTCCGGGACTAGCGGGAGGCACAATGAGCAGTTCTTC
CASSSGTSGRHNEQFF
>13|TRBJ2-1|.|TRBV11-2|TRBD2
TGTGCCAGCAGCTCAGGACTAGCGGGGAAGCAGTTCTTC
CASSSGLAGKQFF
>14|TRBJ1-1|many|TRBV5-4|.
TGTGCCAGCAGCTTGCCTAAAGAGGATACTGAAGCTTTCTTT
CASSLPKEDTEAFF